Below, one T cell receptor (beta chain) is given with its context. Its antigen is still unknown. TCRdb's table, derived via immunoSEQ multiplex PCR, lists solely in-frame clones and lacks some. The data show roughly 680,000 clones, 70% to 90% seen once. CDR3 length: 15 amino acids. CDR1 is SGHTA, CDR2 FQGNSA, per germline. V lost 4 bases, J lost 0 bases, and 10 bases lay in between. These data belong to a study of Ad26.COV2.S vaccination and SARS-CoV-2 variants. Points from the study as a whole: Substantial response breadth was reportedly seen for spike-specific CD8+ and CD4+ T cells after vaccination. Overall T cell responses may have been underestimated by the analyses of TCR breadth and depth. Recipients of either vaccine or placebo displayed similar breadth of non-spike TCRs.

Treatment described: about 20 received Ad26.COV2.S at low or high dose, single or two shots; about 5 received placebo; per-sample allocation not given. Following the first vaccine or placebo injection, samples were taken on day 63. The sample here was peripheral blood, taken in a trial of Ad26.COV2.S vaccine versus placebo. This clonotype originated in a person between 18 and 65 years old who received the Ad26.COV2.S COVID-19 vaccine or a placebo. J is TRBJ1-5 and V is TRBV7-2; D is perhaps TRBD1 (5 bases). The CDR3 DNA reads TGTGCCAGCAGCTGGGGGGGGGATAGCAATCAGCCCCAGCATTTT. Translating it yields CASSWGGDSNQPQHF.